One and the same sample provided the 12 T cell receptor beta chains below, sequenced in a study of cytotoxic CD8 clonotypes in ibrutinib-treated CLL. Sequenced by immunoSEQ multiplex PCR; TCRdb stores in-frame clones only, minus some. The sample records roughly 150,000 clones, over 75% being singletons. The sequenced sample was PBMCs, obtained at disease progression, from a patient treated with ibrutinib. The receptors come from a human donor with chronic lymphocytic leukemia.

This chain links TRBV7-2 with TRBJ1-3; no clear D. CDR3 length: 14 residues. In germline, CDR1 is SGHTA, CDR2 FQGNSA. Trimming shortened V by 2 bases and J by 0 bases, and 5 bases separated the two germline ends. The DNA of the CDR3 is TGTGCCAGCAGCTTAATGGGCTCTGGAAACACCATATATTTT. Translation: CASSLMGSGNTIYF.

The chain employs TRBV4-3 and TRBJ1-5; D not resolved. This CDR3 has 13 amino acids. The V gene lost 0 bases and the J gene lost 6 bases, with 6 bases spanning the gap. The germline gives CDR1 LGHNA, CDR2 YSLEER. CDR3: CASSQEKGQPQHF. DNA of the CDR3: TGCGCCAGCAGCCAAGAGAAGGGTCAGCCCCAGCATTTT.

V and J are TRBV25-1 and TRBJ2-7; the D is unclear. V was trimmed by 0 bases and J by 2 bases, leaving 11 bases between them. From germline, CDR1 is MGHDK and CDR2 SYGVNS. The CDR3 length is 15 residues. The CDR3 loop is CASSEYKGSPYEQYF. In nucleotides, the CDR3 is TGTGCCAGCAGTGAATATAAGGGCAGTCCCTACGAGCAGTACTTC.

The chain has TRBV29-1 and TRBJ2-1; 12 nucleotides match TRBD2. V lost 3 bases and J lost 9; bases outside the gene matches: 9. CDR3 length equals 15 residues. Looked up from germline, CDR1 is SQVTM and CDR2 is ANQGSEA. The CDR3 here is CSVDTLAGGPGEQFF. The CDR3 DNA reads as TGCAGCGTTGATACTCTAGCGGGAGGGCCTGGTGAGCAGTTCTTC.

This chain links TRBV28 with TRBJ2-1; 11 bases are shared with TRBD2. Per germline, CDR1 MDHEN and CDR2 SYDVKM. V dropped 3 bases and J dropped 8; count of bases not matched to a gene: 3. This CDR3 is built from 14 residues. In DNA, the CDR3 is TGTGCCAGCAGTTTGCTAGCGGGAGGACATGAGCAGTTCTTC. This translates into CASSLLAGGHEQFF.

The rearrangement links TRBV28 to TRBJ1-1, with D perhaps TRBD1 (6 bases). V lost 2 bases and J lost 5, with 18 bases in between. The CDR3 has 16 residues. Germline CDR1 reads MDHEN; CDR2 reads SYDVKM. CDR3 sequence (DNA): TGTGCCAGCAGTTTAAGTCGGGCCAGGGGAGGGACTGAAGCTTTCTTT. Translation: CASSLSRARGGTEAFF. Drawing the rest from reference TRBV28 and TRBJ1-1, the complete variable domain is DVKVTQSSRYLVKRTGEKVFLECVQDMDHENMFWYRQDPGLGLRLIYFSYDVKMKEKGDIPEGYSVSREKKERFSLILESASTNQTSMYLCASSLSRARGGTEAFFGQGTRLTVV.

V gene TRBV9 combines with J gene TRBJ2-1; possible D gene TRBD1, 5 bases. This CDR3 contains 14 residues. The germline V gene has CDR1 SGDLS and CDR2 YYNGEE. The germline V and J ends were trimmed by 3 bases and 4 bases, with 11 bases remaining between them. In DNA form, the CDR3 reads TGTGCCAGCAGCGGGGGCGGTCCGTACAATGAGCAGTTCTTC. This sequence encodes CASSGGGPYNEQFF. The whole variable domain, filled in from reference TRBV9 and TRBJ2-1, reads DSGVTQTPKHLITATGQRVTLRCSPRSGDLSVYWYQQSLDQGLQFLIQYYNGEERAKGNILERFSAQQFPDLHSELNLSSLELGDSALYFCASSGGGPYNEQFFGPGTRLTVL.

The gene calls are TRBV19 and TRBJ1-1, with 7 bases that match TRBD1. Germline CDR1 and CDR2: LNHDA and SQIVND (reference sequence). Trimming removed 4 bases from V and 1 base from J; junction bases left unmatched: 3. The CDR3 length is 14 residues. The CDR3 DNA is TGTGCCAGTAGTACCCGACAGGGGAACACTGAAGCTTTCTTT. Translating it yields CASSTRQGNTEAFF.

The V gene is TRBV19, the J gene TRBJ1-1; perhaps TRBD1 as D (5 bases). CDR1 LNHDA and CDR2 SQIVND come from the germline V gene (reference sequence). The CDR3 sequence is 14 residues long. V gave up 3 bases and J gave up 4 bases, with 12 bases separating them. The CDR3, as DNA: TGTGCCAGTAGTATCGGGGGGGGTTCCACTGAAGCTTTCTTT. This codes for CASSIGGGSTEAFF.

This clone was counted only a few times. The chain carries TRBV18 and TRBJ2-2, with no clear D. V gave up 6 bases and J gave up 7 bases, with 12 bases separating them. The CDR3 runs to 13 residues. Germline V gene lookup returns CDR1 KGHSH and CDR2 LQKENI. The CDR3, as DNA: TGTGCCAGCTCGGTCCATTCGGACGGGGAGCTGTTTTTT. Amino acids: CASSVHSDGELFF.

The J gene is TRBJ1-1, the V gene TRBV18; 7 bases are shared with TRBD1. CDR1 KGHSH and CDR2 LQKENI come from the germline V gene. The CDR3 sequence is 17 residues long. The V and J ends lost 3 bases and 0 bases, in that order; junction bases with no gene match: 10. Here the CDR3 DNA reads TGTGCCAGCTCACCGCCGGGACAGCCAGCCCTGAACACTGAAGCTTTCTTT. Translating gives CASSPPGQPALNTEAFF.

V gene TRBV19 combines with J gene TRBJ1-5; unclear D gene. The CDR3 is 15 residues long. Germline-derived CDR1 and CDR2 are LNHDA and SQIVND (reference sequence). The V and J ends lost 5 bases and 4 bases respectively, with 15 bases between them. The chain's CDR3 is CASSPQIGPNQPQHF. DNA for the CDR3: TGTGCCAGTAGTCCTCAAATCGGACCTAATCAGCCCCAGCATTTT.